This T cell receptor (beta chain) was documented in a study of T-cell reconstitution after alpha-beta-depleted transplantation in children. V gave up 3 bases and J gave up 2 bases, with 8 bases separating them. Looked up from germline, CDR1 is DFQATT and CDR2 is SNEGSKA (reference sequence). The CDR3 runs to 13 residues. For TCRbeta, the library was prepared with unique molecular identifiers. TCRdb fed the PCR reads into MiXCR, producing one record per CDR3 protein. Among 550,000 to 800,000 distinct CDR3 sequences listed, less than 15% were seen once. V is TRBV20-1 and J is TRBJ1-5; D not certain. Here the sequenced sample was PBMCs, taken before TCRalphabeta/CD19-depleted stem cell transplant. The sequence derives from a girl aged 2 to 10 with congenital amegakaryocytic thrombocytopenia, due to receive a stem cell transplant. The CDR3 spells CSASLRGNQPQHF. CDR3 nucleotides: TGCAGTGCTAGTCTTAGGGGCAATCAGCCCCAGCATTTT.